The 22 T cell receptor beta chains below were found in one sample sequenced in a study of identical twins. TCRdb recomputed calls from the 5' RACE reads with MiXCR, one row per CDR3 protein. The sample contains about 250,000 distinct CDR3 sequences, more than 13% of which appear only once. The sample was memory (CD45RO+) T cells sorted from blood. These receptors were collected from a young woman in good health.

The CDR3 loop is CASKRDSSYNEQFF. Written as DNA, the CDR3 is TGTGCCAGCAAGCGGGATAGCTCCTACAATGAGCAGTTCTTC. This chain joins TRBV6-1 and TRBJ2-1; 7 nucleotides agree with TRBD2. Trimming cost V 7 bases and J 0 bases; bases outside gene matches: 3. The length of the CDR3 is 14 residues. Germline V CDR1 and CDR2: MNHNS, SASEGT.

The gene calls are TRBV11-3 and TRBJ2-3; 12 nucleotides agree with TRBD2. Per the germline V gene, CDR1 is SGHNT and CDR2 is YENEEA. There are 16 residues in the CDR3. The ends lost 5 bases at V and 2 bases at J; junction bases unmatched: 5. The CDR3 DNA reads as TGTGCCAGCAGCCCACTAGCGGGGGGCATCACAGATACGCAGTATTTT. Amino acids: CASSPLAGGITDTQYF. The full variable domain, completed using reference TRBV11-3 and TRBJ2-3, is EAGVVQSPRYKIIEKKQPVAFWCNPISGHNTLYWYLQNLGQGPELLIRYENEEAVDDSQLPKDRFSAERLKGVDSTLKIQPAELGDSAVYLCASSPLAGGITDTQYFGPGTRLTVL.

The V call is TRBV28, the J call TRBJ2-5; D possibly uses TRBD1 or TRBD2 (7 bases each). The CDR3 has 14 amino acids. The germline V gene has CDR1 MDHEN and CDR2 SYDVKM. The germline V and J ends were trimmed by 5 bases and 3 bases, with 13 bases remaining between them. The DNA of the CDR3 is TGTGCCAGCAGTCGGGGGGACAGAGAAGAGACCCAGTACTTC. Translated: CASSRGDREETQYF. The full variable domain, with the rest looked up from reference TRBV28 and TRBJ2-5, is DVKVTQSSRYLVKRTGEKVFLECVQDMDHENMFWYRQDPGLGLRLIYFSYDVKMKEKGDIPEGYSVSREKKERFSLILESASTNQTSMYLCASSRGDREETQYFGPGTRLLVL.

In this sample, this clonotype turned up many times. This chain uses TRBV12-3 or TRBV12-4 with TRBJ1-5; TRBD1 is a possible D gene (6 bases). The CDR3 has 15 residues. The V end was cut by 4 bases, the J end by 0 bases, with 10 bases between. The CDR3 reads CASSSARGSNQPQHF. The CDR3 DNA follows: TGTGCCAGCAGTTCGGCCAGGGGTAGCAATCAGCCCCAGCATTTT.

The chain joins TRBV9 to TRBJ1-1, with TRBD1 matching over 7 bases. V was pared by 4 bases and J by 3 bases, with 15 bases of the junction left unmatched. The CDR3 is made up of 17 amino acids. Germline-derived CDR1 and CDR2 are SGDLS and YYNGEE. This CDR3 reads CASSKWTGAGSHTEAFF. The CDR3 DNA follows: TGTGCCAGCAGCAAATGGACAGGTGCCGGGTCGCACACTGAAGCTTTCTTT.

This clonotype was seen many times. This chain joins TRBV5-1 and TRBJ2-3; 8 nucleotides agree with TRBD1. Germline V gene data show CDR1 as SGHRS and CDR2 as YFSETQ. The CDR3 has 15 amino acids. Losses at the gene ends were 2 bases for V and 2 bases for J; bases not matched to a gene: 4. CDR3 region: CASSFGQGITDTQYF. Written as DNA, the CDR3 is TGCGCCAGCAGCTTCGGACAGGGCATCACAGATACGCAGTATTTT.

This chain connects TRBV20-1 to TRBJ2-2; TRBD2 agrees at 13 bases. With 5 bases clipped from V and 7 bases from J, the junction kept 4 bases outside the gene matches. This CDR3 is 14 amino acids long. The germline gives CDR1 DFQATT, CDR2 SNEGSKA (reference sequence). The CDR3 bases are TGCAGTGCTTCGGGACTAGCGGGAAGCGGGGAGCTGTTTTTT. Amino acids: CSASGLAGSGELFF.

CDR3 DNA sequence: TGTGCCAGCAGTGCACAGGCCTACGAGCAGTACTTC. As protein: CASSAQAYEQYF. The genes are TRBV2 and TRBJ2-7; a weak D match, TRBD1 (5 bases). CDR1 is SNHLY and CDR2 is FYNNEI in the germline V gene. Trimming took 4 bases from V and 2 from J, leaving 6 bases between them. The CDR3 is 12 residues long.

The rearrangement uses TRBV27 and TRBJ2-3; D ambiguous. The CDR3 totals 13 residues. Germline CDR1 reads MNHEY; CDR2 reads SMNVEV (reference sequence). V was pared by 3 bases and J by 5 bases, with 9 bases between. This chain's CDR3 is CASSFKLLDTQYF. CDR3 DNA: TGTGCCAGCAGTTTCAAATTGCTAGATACGCAGTATTTT.

This clonotype has just a few counts. The J gene is TRBJ1-5, the V gene TRBV5-1, with D perhaps TRBD1 (5 bases). Germline lookup yields CDR1 SGHRS and CDR2 YFSETQ. V was pared by 3 bases and J by 8 bases, with 15 bases between. The CDR3 spans 14 residues. CDR3 in DNA: TGCGCCAGCAGCTCCGGACCCCAGGGCGAGCCCCAGCATTTT. Protein sequence: CASSSGPQGEPQHF.

The chain employs TRBV3-1 and TRBJ2-3, with 10 bases fitting TRBD2. The CDR3 loop spans 17 amino acids. Germline trimming cut 0 bases from V and 6 bases from J; bases unmatched to any gene: 9. Germline V gene data show CDR1 as LGHDT and CDR2 as YNNKEL (reference sequence). The CDR3 reads CASSQDISGGARDTQYF. The CDR3 DNA follows: TGTGCCAGCAGCCAAGATATCAGCGGGGGGGCCCGTGATACGCAGTATTTT.

The chain has TRBV10-3 and TRBJ1-1, with D hard to call. The germline V gene has CDR1 ENHRY and CDR2 SYGVKD. V dropped 7 bases and J dropped 4 bases, with 16 bases sitting between them. The CDR3 runs to 14 residues. The CDR3 spells CAIKDAKATTEAFF. As DNA, the CDR3 is TGTGCCATCAAGGATGCGAAAGCGACCACTGAAGCTTTCTTT.

The genes are TRBV5-4 and TRBJ2-1; a possible D gene is TRBD1 (6 bases). Deletions cut 5 bases from V and 4 bases from J, with 10 bases between. CDR3 length equals 13 residues. CDR1 and CDR2 from the germline V gene are SGHNT and YYREEE (reference sequence). The CDR3 DNA sequence: TGTGCCAGCAGACAGGACAGTTACAATGAGCAGTTCTTC. The encoded protein is CASRQDSYNEQFF.

In this sample, this clonotype turned up a few times. The junction departs from germline at one end; a sequencing error may be responsible. The chain uses TRBV20-1 and TRBJ2-3, with D perhaps matching TRBD2 (6 bases). The CDR3 extends over 17 amino acids. Germline CDR1 reads DFQATT; CDR2 reads SNEGSKA (reference sequence). The CDR3: CSARGRWNGSPPDTQYF. In nucleotides, the CDR3 is TGCAGTGCCAGAGGGAGGTGGAACGGGAGCCCCCCAGATACGCAGTATTTT.

This clonotype was detected only a few times. This chain uses TRBV4-3 with TRBJ2-7, with TRBD1 as a possible D gene (6 bases). The CDR3 has 16 residues. Trimming took 3 bases from V and 6 from J, leaving 21 bases between them. Germline loops: CDR1 LGHNA, CDR2 YSLEER. CDR3 bases: TGCGCCAGCAGCCAGAGGGACAATACCCGTTTGTTCGAGCAGTACTTC. This translates into CASSQRDNTRLFEQYF.

The V and J genes are TRBV30 and TRBJ2-1; 8 bases agree with TRBD2. The CDR3 runs to 13 residues. Germline V gives CDR1 GTSNPN, CDR2 SVGIG (reference sequence). V was pared by 1 base and J by 6 bases, with 2 bases of the junction left unmatched. The CDR3 coding sequence is TGTGCCTGGAGTGCTGGACTAGCCAATGAGCAGTTCTTC. Protein: CAWSAGLANEQFF.

As regards this clonotype: A much larger clone differs by one base, so this may be a read error. The rearrangement links TRBV6-5 to TRBJ2-7; 7 nucleotides agree with TRBD2. The germline V gene encodes CDR1 MNHEY and CDR2 SVGAGI. After removal of 0 bases from V and 4 bases from J, the junction contained 6 bases not matched to a gene. The CDR3 length is 15 residues. The CDR3 region is CASSYSLRERYEQYF. In DNA, the CDR3 is TGTGCCAGCAGTTACTCGCTGCGGGAGAGATACGAGCAGTACTTC.

This sequence joins TRBV6-1 and TRBJ1-1; D is uncertain. This CDR3 region has 13 residues. From germline, CDR1 is MNHNS and CDR2 SASEGT. The ends were cut back, 4 bases at V and 4 bases at J, with 10 bases in the middle. The CDR3 nucleotides read TGTGCCAGCAGTGCGAAAGACACCACTGAAGCTTTCTTT. Its translation is CASSAKDTTEAFF.

This clonotype was seen more than once but under ten times. The V and J genes are TRBV4-3 and TRBJ1-2; D may be TRBD1 (6 bases). The ends were cut back, 0 bases at V and 4 bases at J, with 12 bases in the middle. From germline, CDR1 is LGHNA and CDR2 YSLEER. The CDR3 runs 15 residues. The CDR3 sequence: CASSQDGRTAYGYTF. In nucleotides, the CDR3 is TGCGCCAGCAGCCAAGATGGTCGGACAGCCTATGGCTACACCTTC.

This clonotype was seen a handful of times. CDR3 loop: CASSTSRSSGNEQFF. As DNA, the CDR3 is TGTGCCAGCAGCACCTCCCGAAGTAGCGGGAATGAGCAGTTCTTC. V gene TRBV7-7 combines with J gene TRBJ2-1, with 7 bases that match TRBD2. V lost 5 bases, J lost 7 bases, and 11 bases stayed unmatched. The CDR3 consists of 15 residues. CDR1 is SSHAT, CDR2 FNYEAQ, per germline (reference sequence).

The rearrangement uses TRBV6-5 and TRBJ2-3; 10 nucleotides agree with TRBD1. V gave up 2 bases and J gave up 3 bases; unmatched junction bases: 5. CDR1 is MNHEY, CDR2 SVGAGI, per germline. This CDR3 is 16 amino acids long. The CDR3 region has the DNA TGTGCCAGCAGTTACGTTGGGACAGGGGAGACAGATACGCAGTATTTT. Translated: CASSYVGTGETDTQYF.

V gene TRBV6-2 or TRBV6-3 combines with J gene TRBJ2-2; 15 bases map to TRBD2. The germline gives CDR1 MNHEY, CDR2 SVGEGT. V gave up 5 bases and J gave up 5 bases; unmatched junction bases: 3. The CDR3 runs to 16 residues. In DNA form, the CDR3 reads TGTGCCAGCAGTAACGGACTAGCGGGAGGGACCGGGGAGCTGTTTTTT. It codes for CASSNGLAGGTGELFF.